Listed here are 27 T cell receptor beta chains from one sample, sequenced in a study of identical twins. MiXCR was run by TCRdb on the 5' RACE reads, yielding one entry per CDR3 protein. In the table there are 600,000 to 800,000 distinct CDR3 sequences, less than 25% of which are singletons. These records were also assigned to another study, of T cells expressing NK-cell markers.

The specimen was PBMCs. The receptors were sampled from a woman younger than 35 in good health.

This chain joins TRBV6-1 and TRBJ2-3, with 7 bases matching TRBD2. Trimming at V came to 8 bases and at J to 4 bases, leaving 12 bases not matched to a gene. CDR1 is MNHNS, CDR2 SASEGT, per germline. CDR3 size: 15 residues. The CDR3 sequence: CASLDPGGRSDTQYF. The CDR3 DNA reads TGTGCCAGCTTGGATCCGGGGGGTCGATCAGATACGCAGTATTTT.

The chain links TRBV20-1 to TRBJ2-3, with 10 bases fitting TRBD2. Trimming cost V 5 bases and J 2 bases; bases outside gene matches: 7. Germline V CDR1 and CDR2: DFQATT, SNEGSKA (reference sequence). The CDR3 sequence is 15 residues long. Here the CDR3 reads CSAGKAGGLTDTQYF. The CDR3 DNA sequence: TGCAGTGCTGGTAAAGCGGGGGGGCTCACAGATACGCAGTATTTT.

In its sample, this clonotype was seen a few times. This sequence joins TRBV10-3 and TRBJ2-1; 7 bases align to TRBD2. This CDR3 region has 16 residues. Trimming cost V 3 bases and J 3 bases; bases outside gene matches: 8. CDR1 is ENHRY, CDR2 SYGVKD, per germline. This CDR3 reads CAISELGLADYNEQFF. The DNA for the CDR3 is TGTGCCATCAGTGAACTGGGCCTAGCGGACTACAATGAGCAGTTCTTC.

In DNA, the CDR3 is TGTGCCATCAATTACGGGGGGTCGGACTATGGCTACACCTTC. Translated, it gives CAINYGGSDYGYTF. This chain uses TRBV10-3 with TRBJ1-2; maybe TRBD1 (5 bases). Between the trimmed V and J ends, which lost 7 bases and 3 bases, there was a span of 15 bases. From germline, CDR1 is ENHRY and CDR2 SYGVKD. The length of the CDR3 is 14 residues.

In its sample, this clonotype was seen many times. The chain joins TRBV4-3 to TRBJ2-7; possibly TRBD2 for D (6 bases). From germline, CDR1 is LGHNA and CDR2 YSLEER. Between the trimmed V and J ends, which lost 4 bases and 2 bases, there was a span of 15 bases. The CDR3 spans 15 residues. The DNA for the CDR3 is TGCGCCAGCAGCCTAAGTGGGGGGTCGGCCTACGAGCAGTACTTC. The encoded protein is CASSLSGGSAYEQYF.

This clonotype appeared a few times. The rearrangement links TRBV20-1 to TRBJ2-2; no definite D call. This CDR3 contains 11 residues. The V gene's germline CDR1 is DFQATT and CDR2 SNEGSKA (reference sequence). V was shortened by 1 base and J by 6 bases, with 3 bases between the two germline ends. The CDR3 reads CSARAPGELFF. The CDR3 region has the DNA TGCAGTGCTAGAGCTCCCGGGGAGCTGTTTTTT.

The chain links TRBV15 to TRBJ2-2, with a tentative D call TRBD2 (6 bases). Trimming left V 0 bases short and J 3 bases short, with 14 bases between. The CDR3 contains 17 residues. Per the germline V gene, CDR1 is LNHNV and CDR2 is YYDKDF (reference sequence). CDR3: CATSRDRGLAHTGELFF. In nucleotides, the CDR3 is TGTGCCACCAGCAGAGATCGGGGCCTAGCGCACACCGGGGAGCTGTTTTTT. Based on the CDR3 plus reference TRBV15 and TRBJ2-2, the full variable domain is DAMVIQNPRYQVTQFGKPVTLSCSQTLNHNVMYWYQQKSSQAPKLLFHYYDKDFNNEADTPDNFQSRRPNTSFCFLDIRSPGLGDTAMYLCATSRDRGLAHTGELFFGEGSRLTVL.

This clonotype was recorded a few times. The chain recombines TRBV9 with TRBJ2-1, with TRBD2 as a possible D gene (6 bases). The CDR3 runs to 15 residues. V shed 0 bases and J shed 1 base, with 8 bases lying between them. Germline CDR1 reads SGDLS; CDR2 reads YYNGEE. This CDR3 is CASSVAGESYNEQFF. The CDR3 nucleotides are TGTGCCAGCAGCGTAGCGGGAGAATCCTACAATGAGCAGTTCTTC.

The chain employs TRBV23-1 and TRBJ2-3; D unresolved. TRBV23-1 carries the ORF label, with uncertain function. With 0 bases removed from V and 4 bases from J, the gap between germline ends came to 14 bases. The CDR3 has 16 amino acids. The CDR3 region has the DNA TGCGCCAGCAGTCAATCAATCGGTGGATGGCCAGATACGCAGTATTTT. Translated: CASSQSIGGWPDTQYF.

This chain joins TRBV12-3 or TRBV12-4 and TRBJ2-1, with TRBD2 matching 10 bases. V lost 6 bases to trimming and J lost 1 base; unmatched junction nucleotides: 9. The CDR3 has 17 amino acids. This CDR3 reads CASSRRLAGPSYNEQFF. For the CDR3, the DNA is TGTGCCAGCAGCCGTCGACTAGCGGGCCCGTCCTACAATGAGCAGTTCTTC.

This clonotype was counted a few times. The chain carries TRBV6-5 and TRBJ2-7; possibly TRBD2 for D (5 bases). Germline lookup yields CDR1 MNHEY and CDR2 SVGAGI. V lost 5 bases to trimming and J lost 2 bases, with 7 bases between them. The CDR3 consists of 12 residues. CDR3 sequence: CASSAGTYEQYF. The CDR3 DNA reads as TGTGCCAGCAGTGCCGGGACCTACGAGCAGTACTTC.

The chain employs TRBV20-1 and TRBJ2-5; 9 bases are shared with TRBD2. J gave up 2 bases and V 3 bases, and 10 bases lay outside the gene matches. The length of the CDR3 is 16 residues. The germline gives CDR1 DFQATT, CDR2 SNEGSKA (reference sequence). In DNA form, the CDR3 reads TGCAGTGCTAGTCCGGGCGGGGGGGCCCATCAAGAGACCCAGTACTTC. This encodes CSASPGGGAHQETQYF.

CDR3 coding DNA: TGTGCCAGCTCACTCGGACTAGCGGGAGGCGACACCGGGGAGCTGTTTTTT. Translation: CASSLGLAGGDTGELFF. The chain combines TRBV18 with TRBJ2-2; TRBD2 agrees at 14 bases. Germline V gives CDR1 KGHSH, CDR2 LQKENI. V lost 4 bases and J lost 3; bases outside the gene matches: 4. This CDR3 is 17 amino acids long.

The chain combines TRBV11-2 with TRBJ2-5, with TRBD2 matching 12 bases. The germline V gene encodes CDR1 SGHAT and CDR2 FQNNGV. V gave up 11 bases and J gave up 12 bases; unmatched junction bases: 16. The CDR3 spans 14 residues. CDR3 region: CAGDLRTSGAPEYF. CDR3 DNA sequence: TGTGCCGGGGATCTGAGGACTAGCGGGGCCCCAGAGTACTTC.

CDR3 coding DNA: TGCGCCAGCAGCTTGGCGCGGGGAGGGGTAGTAGATACGCAGTATTTT. Residues: CASSLARGGVVDTQYF. The genes are TRBV5-1 and TRBJ2-3; 7 nucleotides align to TRBD2. The CDR3 is made up of 16 amino acids. The V gene's germline CDR1 is SGHRS and CDR2 YFSETQ. With V trimmed by 0 bases and J by 5 bases, 9 bases remained unmatched. Combining the CDR3 with reference TRBV5-1 and TRBJ2-3 gives the whole variable domain KAGVTQTPRYLIKTRGQQVTLSCSPISGHRSVSWYQQTPGQGLQFLFEYFSETQRNKGNFPGRFSGRQFSNSRSEMNVSTLELGDSALYLCASSLARGGVVDTQYFGPGTRLTVL.

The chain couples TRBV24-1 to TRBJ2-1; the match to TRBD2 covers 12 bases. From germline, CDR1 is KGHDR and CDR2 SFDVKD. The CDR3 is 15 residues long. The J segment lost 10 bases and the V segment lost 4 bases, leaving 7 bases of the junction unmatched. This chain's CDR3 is CATSDPTSGRGEQFF. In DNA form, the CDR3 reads TGTGCCACCAGTGACCCGACTAGCGGGAGAGGGGAGCAGTTCTTC.

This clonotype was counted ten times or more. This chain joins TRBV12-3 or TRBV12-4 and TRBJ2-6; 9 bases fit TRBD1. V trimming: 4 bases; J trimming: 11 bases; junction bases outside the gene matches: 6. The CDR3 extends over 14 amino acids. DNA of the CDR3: TGTGCCAGCAGTTCCCGGGACAGGGTCCACGTCCTGACTTTC. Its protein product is CASSSRDRVHVLTF.

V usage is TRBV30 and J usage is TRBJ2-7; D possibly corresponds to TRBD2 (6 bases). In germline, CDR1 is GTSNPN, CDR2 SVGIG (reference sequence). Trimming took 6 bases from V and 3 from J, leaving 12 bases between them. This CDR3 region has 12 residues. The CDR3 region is CACARGNYEQYF. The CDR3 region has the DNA TGTGCCTGTGCGCGGGGTAACTACGAGCAGTACTTC.

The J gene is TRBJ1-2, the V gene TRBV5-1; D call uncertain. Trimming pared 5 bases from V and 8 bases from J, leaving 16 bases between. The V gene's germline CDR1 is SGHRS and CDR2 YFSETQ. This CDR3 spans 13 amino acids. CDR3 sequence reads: CASSPSSYEGYTF. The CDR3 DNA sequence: TGCGCCAGCAGTCCATCTTCATACGAGGGCTACACCTTC.

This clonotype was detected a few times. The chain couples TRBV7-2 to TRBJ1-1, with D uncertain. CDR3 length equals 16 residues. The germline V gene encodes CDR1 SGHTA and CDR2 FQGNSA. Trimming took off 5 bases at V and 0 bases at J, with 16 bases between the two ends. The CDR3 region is CASSPVGWVMNTEAFF. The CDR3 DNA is TGTGCCAGCAGCCCGGTGGGGTGGGTCATGAACACTGAAGCTTTCTTT.

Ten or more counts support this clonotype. The DNA of the CDR3 is TGTGCCAGCAGTCCTATAGCGGGCCTTGAGCAGTTCTTC. This gives the protein CASSPIAGLEQFF. The chain combines TRBV6-1 with TRBJ2-1; TRBD2 agrees at 7 bases. The CDR3 spans 13 residues. Germline CDR1 MNHNS, CDR2 SASEGT. The V gene end was trimmed by 5 bases and the J gene end by 9 bases; junction bases not matched to a gene: 7.

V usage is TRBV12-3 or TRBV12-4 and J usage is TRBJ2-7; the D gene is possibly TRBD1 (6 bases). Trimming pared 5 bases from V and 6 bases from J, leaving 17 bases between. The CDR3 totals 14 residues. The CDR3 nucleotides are TGTGCCAGCAGTCAACAGGGAGACGTTGGCGAGCAGTACTTC. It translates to CASSQQGDVGEQYF.

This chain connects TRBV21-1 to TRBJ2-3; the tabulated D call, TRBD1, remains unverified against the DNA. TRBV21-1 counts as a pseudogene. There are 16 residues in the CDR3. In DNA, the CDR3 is TGTGCCAGCAGCAAAGTTGGGCGTATGGGGACAGATACGCAGTATTTT. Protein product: CASSKVGRMGTDTQYF.

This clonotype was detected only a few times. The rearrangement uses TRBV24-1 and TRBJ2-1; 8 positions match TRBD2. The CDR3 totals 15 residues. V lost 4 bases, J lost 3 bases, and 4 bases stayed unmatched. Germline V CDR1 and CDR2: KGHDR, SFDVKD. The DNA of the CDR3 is TGTGCCACCAGTGAGGCGGGGGGCCGCTACAATGAGCAGTTCTTC. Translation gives CATSEAGGRYNEQFF.

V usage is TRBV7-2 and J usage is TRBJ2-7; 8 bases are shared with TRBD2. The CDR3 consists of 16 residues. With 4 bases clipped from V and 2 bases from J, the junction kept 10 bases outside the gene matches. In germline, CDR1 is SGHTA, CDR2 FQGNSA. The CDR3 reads CASSYGGTRPAYEQYF. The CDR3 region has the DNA TGTGCCAGCAGCTATGGCGGGACTAGGCCCGCCTACGAGCAGTACTTC.

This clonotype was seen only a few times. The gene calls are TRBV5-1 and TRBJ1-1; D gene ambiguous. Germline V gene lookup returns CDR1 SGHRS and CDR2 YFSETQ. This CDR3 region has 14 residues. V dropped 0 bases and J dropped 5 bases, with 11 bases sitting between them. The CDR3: CASSLADQRTEAFF. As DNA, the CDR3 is TGCGCCAGCAGCTTGGCGGACCAGCGGACTGAAGCTTTCTTT.

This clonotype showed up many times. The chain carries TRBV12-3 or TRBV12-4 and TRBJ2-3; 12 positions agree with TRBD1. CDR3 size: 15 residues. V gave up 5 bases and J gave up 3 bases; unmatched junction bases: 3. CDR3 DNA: TGTGCCAGCAGTCTGGGACAGGGGGCTACAGATACGCAGTATTTT. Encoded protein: CASSLGQGATDTQYF.